This TCR beta chain is drawn from a study of blood T cell repertoires in COVID-19 (dated by TCRdb to the early 2020s). Describing the broader study: Samples covering the acute and convalescent phases of COVID-19 were provided by collaborators in the United States, Italy and Spain. The prospective study material was composed of cDNA or gDNA derived from T cells, B-cell-depleted T cells, or PBMCs. Deeply sampled blood TCRbeta repertoires from subjects exposed to, actively infected with, or recovered from COVID-19 were included in the dataset. The repertoires were released in a freely available public database meant as a resource for research on the immune response to SARS-CoV-2. The samples were drawn from the first 160 participants of the ongoing ImmuneRACE study and from over a thousand subjects provided by 6 global collaborators. Sample metadata almost always included a de-identified subject ID, COVID-19 status, age in years and sex. Where available, HLA class I and class II types were obtained from metadata supplied by the sample provider rather than from assay-based typing. The study at large found these results: The quantity of clinical and demographic metadata differed by source and by participant and was supplied without curation.

A word on this clone: Its specific antigen is unknown. Base qualities are not provided; no much larger clone lies one nucleotide away.

TCRbeta CDR3 regions were amplified from genomic DNA using the immunoSEQ Assay, a bias-controlled multiplex PCR. Per the source publication's procedure: Within the assay, amplification of reference gene primers was used to estimate how many nucleated cells each sample contained. To quantify the absolute abundance of each unique TCRbeta CDR3 rearrangement, sequence reads were collapsed and filtered. For each sample, productive Simpson clonality was calculated as the square root of Simpson's diversity index over productive rearrangements. TCRdb limited this immuneACCESS table to in-frame rearrangements with V and J called. A share of clones is missing; checked studies link under half to unresolved V genes, and the rest is unexplained. V and J calls and clone size are copied from that table; D and trimming were computed from the DNA. In this sample the table shows some 250,000 clones, around 86% of which occur a single time. 9.5% to 15% of the sample is taken by the ten largest.

The collaborating institutions used their own protocols to collect whole blood in K2EDTA tubes. For TCRbeta analysis, collaborators shipped samples as frozen whole blood, isolated PBMCs, or DNA extracted from either of those sample types. The specimen sequenced was peripheral blood. The receptor comes from a woman aged 55-70 years with active or convalescent COVID-19.

DNA sequence: TGCAGCGTTGAAAGGGCAGGGGAAGACTATAGTAATTCACCCCTCCACTTT. Its protein reads: CSVERAGEDYSNSPLHF. The chain couples TRBV29-1 to TRBJ1-6; possibly the D gene is TRBD1, per 6 matching bases. V and J are truncated by 2 bases and 6 bases respectively, leaving an intervening sequence of 20 bases. Including cysteine and phenylalanine, the CDR3 has 17 amino acids. Only CDR3 DNA remains: 51 bases, in frame from the first base. From the germline V gene, CDR1 is SQVTM and CDR2 is ANQGSEA.